The rows below give T cell receptor beta chains drawn from one sample of a study of blood T cell repertoires in COVID-19. This table comes from immunoSEQ multiplex PCR, and its TCRdb copy is limited to in-frame clones, with some not included. Found here are hundreds of thousands of clones, 85% to 90% of them singletons; the top ten hold approximately 0.92%. Sequencing used peripheral blood. These receptors were collected from a man between 18 and 35 years old with COVID-19, enrolled during active disease. Each CDR3 is given with its conserved first and last residue. A row's size may be missing; if present it is once, few, many or a size class.

CDR3aa,v_gene,abundance,j_gene
CASSYSSGFVSYEQYF,TRBV6-5,.,TRBJ2-7
CASSNHRGRTGELFF,TRBV6-5,.,TRBJ2-2
CASSEVGGLNNEQFF,TRBV7-9,once,TRBJ2-1
CATSRDRDRNYEQYF,TRBV15,.,TRBJ2-7
CASSLAGAGDSNQPQHF,TRBV7-9,once,TRBJ1-5
CASSFQGEGGNQPQHF,TRBV2,.,TRBJ1-5
CASSVDKGGPYGYTF,TRBV9,once,TRBJ1-2
CASSQRGSGRSSETQYF,TRBV4-2,once,TRBJ2-5
CASSPHAGLAAGNEQFF,TRBV4-1,once,TRBJ2-1
CASSWDRAYEQYF,TRBV19,few,TRBJ2-7
CASSLGVGATDTQYF,TRBV7-2,.,TRBJ2-3
CASSPGTGETEQFF,TRBV18,once,TRBJ2-1
CASSPGLAGGPNKNEQFF,TRBV5-4,.,TRBJ2-1
CSALSRANEKLFF,TRBV29-1,.,TRBJ1-4
CASSPRQSGDTQYF,TRBV4-1,.,TRBJ2-3
CASSDPGQPQHF,TRBV2,few,TRBJ1-5
CASSTIDRDVVNGYTF,TRBV19,.,TRBJ1-2
CASSPRTGTHYEQYF,TRBV6-5,.,TRBJ2-7
CASSQERDQPQHF,TRBV4-1,.,TRBJ1-5
CASSPKGQANTGELFF,TRBV16,few,TRBJ2-2
CASSRGTGATNEKLFF,TRBV5-1,.,TRBJ1-4
CASRTENSPLHF,TRBV2,.,TRBJ1-6
CASREGLAGVTYEQYF,TRBV10-2,.,TRBJ2-7
CASSLGASANEQFF,TRBV5-4,.,TRBJ2-1
CASSLGASGRAGELFF,TRBV5-4,.,TRBJ2-2
CASSLEKRNEQFF,TRBV5-4,.,TRBJ2-1